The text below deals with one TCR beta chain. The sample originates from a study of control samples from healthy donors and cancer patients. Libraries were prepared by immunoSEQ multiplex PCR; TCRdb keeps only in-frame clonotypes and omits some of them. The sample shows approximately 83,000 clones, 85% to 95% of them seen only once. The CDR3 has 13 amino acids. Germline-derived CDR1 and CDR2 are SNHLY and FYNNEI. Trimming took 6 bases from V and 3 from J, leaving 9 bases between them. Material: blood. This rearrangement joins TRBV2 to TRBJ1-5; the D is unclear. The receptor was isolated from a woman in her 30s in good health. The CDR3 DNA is TGTGCCAGCAGATCAGAATCCAATCAGCCCCAGCATTTT. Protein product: CASRSESNQPQHF.